The sequence of this TCR beta chain was determined in a study of blood T cell repertoires in COVID-19. Study-level background: PBMCs, B-cell-depleted T cells, or T cells were the source of the cDNA or gDNA that made up the material.

The assay was immunoSEQ multiplex PCR, and TCRdb's table has in-frame clones only and misses some. The sample has around 190,000 clones, 70% to 90% seen once. The trim removed 0 bases at V and 6 bases at J, leaving 8 bases unmatched. The CDR3 consists of 16 residues. CDR1 and CDR2 (germline): MNHEY, SVGEGT. This receptor was taken from a woman in her thirties or forties in a cohort exposed to, infected with or recovered from COVID-19 (not recorded which). The chain recombines TRBV6-2 or TRBV6-3 with TRBJ1-2, with TRBD1 matching over 9 bases. The sequenced sample was PBMCs or T cells enriched from blood (not recorded which). The CDR3 nucleotides are TGTGCCAGCAGTTACTCGAGACACAGGGGGCTTGATGGCTACACCTTC. This translates into CASSYSRHRGLDGYTF.